The clone carrying this TCR beta chain was counted at least ten times. The antigen remains undetermined. This sample was included in a study of T cells after yellow fever vaccination. General study results and limits: A small share of clonotypes appeared in both CD4 and CD8 compartments. From the bulk population, abundant clonotypes could contaminate and appear within FACS-sorted repertoires. Although the secondary response was weaker, it peaked faster, at day 5 versus 15.

UMIs and a universal primer site were added when TCR cDNA was made by 5'RACE template switching. TCRdb used MiXCR to reprocess the 5' RACE reads, holding one entry per CDR3 protein. The sample shows about 260,000 distinct CDR3 sequences, roughly 4% of them seen only once. Germline CDR1 and CDR2: MGHDK and SYGVNS. V was cut by 5 bases and J by 7 bases, with 15 bases left in between. The CDR3 runs to 14 residues. The receptor's source is a man aged 18 to 30 who received the YFV17D yellow fever vaccine. The sequenced sample was PBMCs, obtained 15 days after the yellow fever booster vaccination. The gene calls are TRBV25-1 and TRBJ2-1; D is perhaps TRBD1 or TRBD2 (7 bases each). The CDR3 region has the DNA TGTGCCAGCAGTAGGAGACAGGGAGGGAATGAGCAGTTCTTC. Residues: CASSRRQGGNEQFF.